The T cell receptor beta chain under discussion was sequenced for a study of blood T cell repertoires in COVID-19 (dated by TCRdb to 2019 to 2021). At the level of the whole study: Collaborator samples came from the United States, Italy and Spain and covered acute and convalescent phases of COVID-19. A de-identified subject ID, COVID-19 status, age in years and sex were almost always included in the sample metadata. The repertoires were made available in a free public database intended to serve as a resource for research on the immune response to SARS-CoV-2. Where HLA class I and class II types were available, the types were taken from metadata supplied by the sample provider, not from assay-based typing. The samples were drawn from two sources: the first 160 participants of the ongoing ImmuneRACE study, and 1,254 subjects contributed by 6 global collaborators. The material from the prospective study consisted of cDNA or gDNA derived from T cells, B-cell-depleted T cells, or PBMCs. Deeply sampled blood TCRbeta repertoires from subjects exposed to, actively infected with, or recovered from COVID-19 were included in the dataset. Broader findings and caveats from the paper: How much clinical and demographic metadata was included differed by source and by participant, and the metadata was provided uncurated.

Concerning this clone: The antigen it binds to is not known. Base qualities are not at hand, and no much larger clone is one base apart.

Each collaborating institution followed its own protocols to collect whole blood in K2EDTA tubes. Collaborator samples were shipped for TCRbeta analysis as frozen whole blood, isolated PBMCs, or DNA extracted from either sample type. Per the germline V gene, SGHTA is the CDR1 and FQGNSA is the CDR2. Germline trimming amounts to 1 base on V and 4 bases on J, with 7 as the count of junction bases outside the gene matches. Inclusive of the bounding cysteine and phenylalanine, the CDR3 is 16 residues long. CDR3 DNA is the only sequence kept; it has 48 bases, read in frame from the first base. The immunoSEQ Assay, a bias-controlled multiplex PCR, was used to amplify TCRbeta CDR3 regions from genomic DNA. The source study handled its data this way. The number of nucleated cells in each sample was estimated from the amplification of reference gene primers within the assay. To quantify the absolute abundance of each unique TCRbeta CDR3 rearrangement, sequence reads were collapsed and filtered. Productive Simpson clonality was computed per sample as the square root of Simpson's diversity index over productive rearrangements. TCRdb carries this immuneACCESS record with in-frame sequences only. Its versions omit some clonotypes, under half of them owing to an unresolved V gene in the studies checked, with the rest unexplained. The DNA gave D and trimming, while V, J and clone size come from that table. The sample contains 210,000 or so clones, around 88% of them found a single time. The ten largest make up roughly 1.5% of the sample.

This receptor was identified in a man aged 18 to 30 with active or convalescent COVID-19. The receptor chain draws on TRBV7-2 and TRBJ2-7, with 10 bases matching TRBD2. The sequencing input was peripheral blood. This receptor has the CDR3 CASSLDRTSGRYEQYF. The DNA is TGTGCCAGCAGCTTAGACCGGACTAGCGGAAGATACGAGCAGTACTTC.